A single sample gave rise to the 14 T cell receptor beta chains below, sequenced in a study of blood T cell repertoires in COVID-19. Sequencing used immunoSEQ multiplex PCR; TCRdb keeps in-frame clones, though not all of them. The sample yields a few hundred thousand clones, around 92% seen once. The source material was peripheral blood. The source of these receptors is a young woman with COVID-19, enrolled during active disease.

This CDR3 reads CASTPGLALKETQYF. The CDR3 DNA follows: TGTGCCAGCACCCCGGGACTAGCTCTAAAGGAGACCCAGTACTTC. V usage is TRBV9 and J usage is TRBJ2-5; 9 nucleotides line up with TRBD2. This CDR3 has 15 amino acids. The V segment lost 6 bases and the J segment 5 bases; nucleotides outside the gene matches: 11. Germline V CDR1 and CDR2: SGDLS, YYNGEE.

This chain joins TRBV6-5 and TRBJ2-1; 8 nucleotides agree with TRBD1. With 5 bases clipped from V and 5 bases from J, the junction kept 5 bases outside the gene matches. This CDR3 is built from 14 residues. Looked up from germline, CDR1 is MNHEY and CDR2 is SVGAGI. This CDR3 is CASSQGARHNEQFF. CDR3 in DNA: TGTGCCAGCAGTCAGGGGGCGCGGCACAATGAGCAGTTCTTC.

The genes are TRBV27 and TRBJ1-1; no firm D call. Per the germline V gene, CDR1 is MNHEY and CDR2 is SMNVEV (reference sequence). This CDR3 has 13 amino acids. Between the trimmed V and J ends, which lost 8 bases and 0 bases, there was a span of 10 bases. The CDR3 bases are TGTGCCAGCGCCCGGACTCTGAACACTGAAGCTTTCTTT. Its translation: CASARTLNTEAFF.

The chain employs TRBV19 and TRBJ2-7; tentatively, D is TRBD1 (6 bases). Germline lookup yields CDR1 LNHDA and CDR2 SQIVND (reference sequence). The CDR3 covers 15 residues. The ends were cut back, 1 base at V and 2 bases at J, with 12 bases in the middle. CDR3 nucleotide sequence: TGTGCCAGTAGTATAGCCTCGGGACATACCTACGAGCAGTACTTC. Its translation is CASSIASGHTYEQYF.

The J gene is TRBJ1-5, the V gene TRBV2, with no clear D. Looked up from germline, CDR1 is SNHLY and CDR2 is FYNNEI. This CDR3 spans 13 amino acids. V dropped 7 bases and J dropped 2 bases, with 9 bases sitting between them. This chain's CDR3 is CASTGRGNQPQHF. CDR3 in DNA: TGTGCCAGCACTGGGAGGGGCAATCAGCCCCAGCATTTT.

V usage is TRBV25-1 and J usage is TRBJ1-3, with D unclear. V gave up 3 bases and J gave up 4 bases, with 13 bases separating them. Germline-derived CDR1 and CDR2 are MGHDK and SYGVNS. The CDR3 runs to 15 residues. CDR3 sequence (DNA): TGTGCCAGCAGTGACAGGATAGCGGGAGGAAACACCATATATTTT. This encodes CASSDRIAGGNTIYF.

The chain recombines TRBV3-1 (or the pseudogene TRBV3-2) with TRBJ1-5; 8 nucleotides line up with TRBD1. This CDR3 contains 20 residues. The trim removed 0 bases at V and 0 bases at J, leaving 13 bases unmatched. Germline V gene data show CDR1 as LGHDT and CDR2 as YNNKEL (reference sequence). The CDR3 is CASSQDPPNYQGASNQPQHF. The CDR3, as DNA: TGTGCCAGCAGCCAAGATCCCCCAAATTACCAGGGGGCTAGCAATCAGCCCCAGCATTTT.

The rearrangement joins TRBV19 to TRBJ1-2; D is undetermined. This CDR3 comprises 16 residues. Trimming took off 4 bases at V and 5 bases at J, with 20 bases between the two ends. The germline V gene encodes CDR1 LNHDA and CDR2 SQIVND (reference sequence). The DNA for the CDR3 is TGTGCCAGTAGTAACCCCATCTATGATTACCTGTATGGCTACACCTTC. It yields the protein CASSNPIYDYLYGYTF.

The chain employs TRBV4-1 and TRBJ2-2; D gene uncertain. The CDR3 consists of 13 residues. The germline CDR1 and CDR2 sequences are MGHRA and YSYEKL. The V gene lost 3 bases and the J gene lost 6 bases, with 8 bases spanning the gap. Here the CDR3 reads CASSQLTAGELFF. The DNA of the CDR3 is TGCGCCAGCAGCCAGTTAACGGCCGGGGAGCTGTTTTTT.

The rearrangement links TRBV11-3 to TRBJ2-7; weak D call: TRBD1 (6 bases). The V gene's germline CDR1 is SGHNT and CDR2 YENEEA. The CDR3 is made up of 15 amino acids. Trimming cost V 5 bases and J 3 bases, with 17 bases left between them. The CDR3 region is CASSPEGVQYYEQYF. The CDR3, as DNA: TGTGCCAGCAGCCCCGAGGGGGTACAATACTACGAGCAGTACTTC.

This rearrangement joins TRBV18 to TRBJ1-2, with a possible D match to TRBD1 (5 bases). Trimming removed 2 bases from V and 4 bases from J, with 14 bases in between. Germline lookup yields CDR1 KGHSH and CDR2 LQKENI. The CDR3 spans 15 residues. The CDR3 DNA reads as TGTGCCAGCTCACCAACGCAGGGTATTACCTATGGCTACACCTTC. Translation: CASSPTQGITYGYTF.

The chain joins TRBV6-6 to TRBJ2-1; 11 nucleotides line up with TRBD1. This CDR3 has 15 residues. Germline-derived CDR1 and CDR2 are MNHNY and SVGAGI (reference sequence). V shed 6 bases, J shed 6 bases, and the junction held 7 bases outside the gene matches. CDR3 sequence: CASSSWGQGGNEQFF. The CDR3 region has the DNA TGTGCCAGCAGCTCCTGGGGACAGGGGGGCAATGAGCAGTTCTTC.

The CDR3 loop is CASSSSGGETQYF. The DNA for the CDR3 is TGTGCCAGCAGTTCTAGCGGGGGTGAGACCCAGTACTTC. The chain has TRBV7-9 and TRBJ2-5; 10 bases line up with TRBD2. The V and J ends lost 6 bases and 5 bases, in that order; junction bases with no gene match: 3. Germline V gene data show CDR1 as SEHNR and CDR2 as FQNEAQ (reference sequence). This CDR3 has 13 amino acids.

In this sample, this clone turned up once. The chain combines TRBV28 with TRBJ1-2, with 8 bases identical to TRBD1. There are 15 residues in the CDR3. Germline assignment: CDR1 MDHEN and CDR2 SYDVKM. Trimming cost V 3 bases and J 8 bases; bases outside gene matches: 11. The CDR3 bases are TGTGCCAGCAGTTTGGGGACAGGAACGGGATTCGGCTACACCTTC. Translation: CASSLGTGTGFGYTF.